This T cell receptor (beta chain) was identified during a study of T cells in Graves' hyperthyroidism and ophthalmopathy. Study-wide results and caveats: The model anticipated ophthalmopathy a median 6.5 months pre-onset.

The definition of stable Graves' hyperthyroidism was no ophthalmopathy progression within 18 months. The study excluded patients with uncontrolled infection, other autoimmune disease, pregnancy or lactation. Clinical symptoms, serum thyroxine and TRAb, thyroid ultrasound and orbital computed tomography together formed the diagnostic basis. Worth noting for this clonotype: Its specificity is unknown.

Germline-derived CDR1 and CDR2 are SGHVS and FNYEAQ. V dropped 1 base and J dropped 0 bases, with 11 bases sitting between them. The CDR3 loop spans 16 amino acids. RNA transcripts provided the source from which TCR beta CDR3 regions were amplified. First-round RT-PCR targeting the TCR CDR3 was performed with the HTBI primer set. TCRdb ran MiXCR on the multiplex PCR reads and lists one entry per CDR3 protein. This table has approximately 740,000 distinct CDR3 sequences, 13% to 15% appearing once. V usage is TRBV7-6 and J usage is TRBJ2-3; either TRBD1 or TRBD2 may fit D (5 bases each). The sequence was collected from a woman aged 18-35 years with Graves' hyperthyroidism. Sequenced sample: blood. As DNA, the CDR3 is TGTGCCAGCAGCTTAGATCCGGGGACGAGCACAGATACGCAGTATTTT. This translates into CASSLDPGTSTDTQYF. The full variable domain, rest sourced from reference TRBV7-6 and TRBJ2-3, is GAGVSQSPRYKVTKRGQDVALRCDPISGHVSLYWYRQALGQGPEFLTYFNYEAQQDKSGLPNDRFSAERPEGSISTLTIQRTEQRDSAMYRCASSLDPGTSTDTQYFGPGTRLTVL.